Below, one TCR beta chain is given with its context. Authors' processing steps: Estimation of nucleated cell counts was performed using reference gene primer amplification. Sequenced by immunoSEQ multiplex PCR; TCRdb stores in-frame clones only, minus some. The V and J calls and clone size are taken from that table; D and trimming were inferred from the DNA. Here the sample spans over 130,000 clones, about 85% being singletons. The sample originates from a study of blood T cell repertoires in COVID-19. In the study overall: Samples of COVID-19 (acute and convalescent) were obtained from the United States, Italy and Spain.

Seattle's cohort entered during active infection and was followed longitudinally. Germline CDR1 and CDR2: SGHAT and FQNNGV. The CDR3 extends over 13 amino acids. The V and J ends lost 4 bases and 6 bases respectively, with 13 bases between them. The sample comprised peripheral blood. The TCR was taken from a human donor with COVID-19, enrolled during active disease. The donor label of this sample is uncertain. The chain joins TRBV11-2 to TRBJ2-7; no firm D call. CDR3 residues: CASSSRSVFEQYF. CDR3 in DNA: TGTGCCAGCAGCTCCAGATCCGTGTTCGAGCAGTACTTC.